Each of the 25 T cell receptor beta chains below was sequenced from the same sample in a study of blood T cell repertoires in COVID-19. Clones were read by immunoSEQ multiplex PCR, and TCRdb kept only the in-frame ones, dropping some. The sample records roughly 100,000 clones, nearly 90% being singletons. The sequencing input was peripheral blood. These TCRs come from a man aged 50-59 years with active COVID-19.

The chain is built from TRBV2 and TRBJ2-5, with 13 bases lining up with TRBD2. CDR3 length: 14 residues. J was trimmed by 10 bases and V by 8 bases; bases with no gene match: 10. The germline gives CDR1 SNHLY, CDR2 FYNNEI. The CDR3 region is CASQTRTSGGLQYF. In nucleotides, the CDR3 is TGTGCCAGCCAGACTCGGACTAGCGGGGGCCTCCAGTACTTC.

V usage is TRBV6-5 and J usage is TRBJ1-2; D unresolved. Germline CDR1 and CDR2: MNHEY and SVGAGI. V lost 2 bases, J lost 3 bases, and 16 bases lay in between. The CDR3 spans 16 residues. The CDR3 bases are TGTGCCAGCAGTTACCTGGCGGGGAGAAGAGACTATGGCTACACCTTC. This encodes CASSYLAGRRDYGYTF.

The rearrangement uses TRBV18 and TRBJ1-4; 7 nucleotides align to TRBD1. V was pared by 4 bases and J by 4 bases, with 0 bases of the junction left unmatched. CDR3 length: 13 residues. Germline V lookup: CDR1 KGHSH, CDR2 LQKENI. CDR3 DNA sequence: TGTGCCAGCTCACGGGACAGTAATGAAAAACTGTTTTTT. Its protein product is CASSRDSNEKLFF.

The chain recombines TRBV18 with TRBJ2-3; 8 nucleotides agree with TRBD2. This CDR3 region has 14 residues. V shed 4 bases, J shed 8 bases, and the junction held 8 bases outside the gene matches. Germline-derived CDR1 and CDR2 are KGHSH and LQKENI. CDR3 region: CASSLSGAQGTQYF. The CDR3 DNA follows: TGTGCCAGCTCACTTAGCGGGGCTCAAGGTACGCAGTATTTT.

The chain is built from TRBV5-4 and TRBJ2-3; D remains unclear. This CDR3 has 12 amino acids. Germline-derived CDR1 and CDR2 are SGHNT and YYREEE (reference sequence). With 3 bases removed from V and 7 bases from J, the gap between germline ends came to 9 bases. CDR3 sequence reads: CASSYYYNTQYF. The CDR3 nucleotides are TGTGCCAGCAGCTATTACTATAATACGCAGTATTTT. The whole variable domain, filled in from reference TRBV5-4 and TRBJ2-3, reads ETGVTQSPTHLIKTRGQQVTLRCSSQSGHNTVSWYQQALGQGPQFIFQYYREEENGRGNFPPRFSGLQFPNYSSELNVNALELDDSALYLCASSYYYNTQYFGPGTRLTVL.

The CDR3 protein is CASSFDRVQETQYF. Here the CDR3 DNA reads TGTGCCAGCAGTTTCGACAGGGTTCAAGAGACCCAGTACTTC. J is TRBJ2-5 and V is TRBV2; 7 nucleotides match TRBD1. Trimming took 5 bases from V and 2 from J; bases not matched to a gene: 5. The CDR3 runs to 14 residues. CDR1 is SNHLY and CDR2 is FYNNEI in the germline V gene.

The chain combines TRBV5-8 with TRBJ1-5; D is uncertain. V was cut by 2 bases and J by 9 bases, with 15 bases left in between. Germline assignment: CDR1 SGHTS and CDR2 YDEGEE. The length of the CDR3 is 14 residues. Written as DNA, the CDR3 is TGTGCCAGCAGCTTAGGTACAATGCGGGGGCCCCAGCATTTT. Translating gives CASSLGTMRGPQHF.

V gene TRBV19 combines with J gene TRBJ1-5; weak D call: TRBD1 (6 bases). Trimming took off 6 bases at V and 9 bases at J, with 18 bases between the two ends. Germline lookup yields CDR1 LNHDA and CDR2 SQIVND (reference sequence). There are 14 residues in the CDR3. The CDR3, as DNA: TGTGCCAGTAGCTCCGAACAGGGCATTCGGCCCCAGCATTTT. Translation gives CASSSEQGIRPQHF.

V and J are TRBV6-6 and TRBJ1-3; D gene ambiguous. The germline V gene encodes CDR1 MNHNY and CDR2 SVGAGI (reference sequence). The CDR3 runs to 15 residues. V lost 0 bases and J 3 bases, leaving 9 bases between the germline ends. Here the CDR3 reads CASSYSSGFGNTIYF. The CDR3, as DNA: TGTGCCAGCAGTTACTCAAGCGGGTTTGGAAACACCATATATTTT.

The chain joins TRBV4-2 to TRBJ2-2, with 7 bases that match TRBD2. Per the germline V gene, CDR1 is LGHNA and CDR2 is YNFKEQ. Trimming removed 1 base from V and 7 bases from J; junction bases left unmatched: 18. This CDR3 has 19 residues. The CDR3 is CASSQAPPWSGDRSGELFF. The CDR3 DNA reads TGTGCCAGCAGCCAAGCCCCCCCCTGGAGCGGGGATCGTAGCGGGGAGCTGTTTTTT.

This CDR3 is CASSPTGSGNTIYF. In DNA, the CDR3 is TGTGCCAGCAGCCCGACAGGGTCTGGAAACACCATATATTTT. The chain employs TRBV7-9 and TRBJ1-3; 7 nucleotides line up with TRBD1. This CDR3 has 14 amino acids. The germline CDR1 and CDR2 sequences are SEHNR and FQNEAQ (reference sequence). With 5 bases clipped from V and 1 base from J, the junction kept 2 bases outside the gene matches.

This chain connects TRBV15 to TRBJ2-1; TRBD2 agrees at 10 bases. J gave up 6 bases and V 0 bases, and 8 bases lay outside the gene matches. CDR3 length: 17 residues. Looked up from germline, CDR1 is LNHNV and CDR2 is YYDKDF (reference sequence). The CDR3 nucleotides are TGTGCCACCAGCAGAGATGTAGCGGGGGGTGCCGTCAATGAGCAGTTCTTC. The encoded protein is CATSRDVAGGAVNEQFF.

The CDR3 nucleotides read TGTGCCAGCAGTCCCCGACTAGCGGGGGTAGAGACCCAGTACTTC. It codes for CASSPRLAGVETQYF. This chain connects TRBV27 to TRBJ2-5, with 12 nucleotides matching TRBD2. J was trimmed by 4 bases and V by 5 bases; bases with no gene match: 5. Germline-derived CDR1 and CDR2 are MNHEY and SMNVEV (reference sequence). The CDR3 consists of 15 residues.

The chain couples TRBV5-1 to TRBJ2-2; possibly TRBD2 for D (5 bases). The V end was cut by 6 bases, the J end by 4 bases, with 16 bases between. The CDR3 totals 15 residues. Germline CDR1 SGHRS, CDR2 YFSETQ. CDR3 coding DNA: TGCGCCAGCACCACGGGAAGGACGTCCACCGGGGAGCTGTTTTTT. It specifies CASTTGRTSTGELFF.

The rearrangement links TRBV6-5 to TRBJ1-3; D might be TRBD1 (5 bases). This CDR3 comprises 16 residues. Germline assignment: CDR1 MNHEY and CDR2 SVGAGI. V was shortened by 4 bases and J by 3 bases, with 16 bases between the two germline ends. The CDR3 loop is CASSSEGTHFGNTIYF. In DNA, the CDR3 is TGTGCCAGCAGTTCGGAGGGGACTCACTTTGGAAACACCATATATTTT.

The CDR3 DNA is TGTGCCAGCAGCTCGCGGGGGGGCGGGAAAAGTAACACCGGGGAGCTGTTTTTT. This gives the protein CASSSRGGGKSNTGELFF. The chain links TRBV7-2 to TRBJ2-2; 9 bases are a match to TRBD2. CDR3 length: 18 amino acids. The junction had 11 bases not matched to a gene; V was cut back by 4 bases and J by 2 bases. Germline CDR1 is SGHTA and CDR2 is FQGNSA.

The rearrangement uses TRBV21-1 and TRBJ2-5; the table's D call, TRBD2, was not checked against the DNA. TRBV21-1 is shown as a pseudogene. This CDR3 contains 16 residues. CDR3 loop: CASRGLSREGDETQYF. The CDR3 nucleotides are TGTGCCAGCAGGGGACTCAGTCGGGAGGGAGATGAGACCCAGTACTTC.

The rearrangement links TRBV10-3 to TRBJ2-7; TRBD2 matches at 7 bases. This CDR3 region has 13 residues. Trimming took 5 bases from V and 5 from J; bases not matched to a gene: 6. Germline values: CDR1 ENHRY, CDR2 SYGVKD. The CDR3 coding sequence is TGTGCCATCAGTAAGCAAGCGGGGCACGAGCAGTACTTC. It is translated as CAISKQAGHEQYF.

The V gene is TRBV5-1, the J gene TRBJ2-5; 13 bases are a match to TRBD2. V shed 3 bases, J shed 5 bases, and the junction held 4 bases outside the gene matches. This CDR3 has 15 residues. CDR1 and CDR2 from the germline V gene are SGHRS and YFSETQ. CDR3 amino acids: CASSWTSGGTETQYF. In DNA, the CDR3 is TGCGCCAGCAGCTGGACTAGCGGGGGCACTGAGACCCAGTACTTC.

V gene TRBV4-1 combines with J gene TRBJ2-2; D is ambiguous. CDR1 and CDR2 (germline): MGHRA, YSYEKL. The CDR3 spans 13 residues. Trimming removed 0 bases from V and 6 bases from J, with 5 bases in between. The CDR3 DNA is TGCGCCAGCAGCCAAGAGCTAGCCGGGGAGCTGTTTTTT. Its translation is CASSQELAGELFF.

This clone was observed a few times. The CDR3 DNA reads TGCGCCAGCAGCTTGCCAAGCGGAACCGGGGAGCTGTTTTTT. Translated: CASSLPSGTGELFF. V gene TRBV5-1 combines with J gene TRBJ2-2; D perhaps matches TRBD2 (5 bases). The germline CDR1 and CDR2 sequences are SGHRS and YFSETQ. V lost 1 base, J lost 5 bases, and 9 bases lay in between. CDR3 size: 14 residues.

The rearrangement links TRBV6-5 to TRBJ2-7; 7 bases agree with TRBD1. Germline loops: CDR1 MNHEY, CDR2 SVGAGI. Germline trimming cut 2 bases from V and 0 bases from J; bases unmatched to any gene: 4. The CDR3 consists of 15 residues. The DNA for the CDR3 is TGTGCCAGCAGTTACCGGGACAGTGCCTCCTACGAGCAGTACTTC. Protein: CASSYRDSASYEQYF.

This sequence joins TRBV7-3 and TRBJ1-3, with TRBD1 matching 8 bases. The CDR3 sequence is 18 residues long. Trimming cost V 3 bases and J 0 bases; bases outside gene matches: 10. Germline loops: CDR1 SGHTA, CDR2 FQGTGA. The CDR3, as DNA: TGTGCCAGCAGCTTTCTCCCCGGACAGGGACTCTCTGGAAACACCATATATTTT. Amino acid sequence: CASSFLPGQGLSGNTIYF.

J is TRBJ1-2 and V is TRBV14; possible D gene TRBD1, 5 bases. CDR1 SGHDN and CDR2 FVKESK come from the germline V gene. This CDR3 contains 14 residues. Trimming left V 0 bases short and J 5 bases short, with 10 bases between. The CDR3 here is CASSQDLGGYGYTF. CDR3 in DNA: TGTGCCAGCAGCCAAGATCTGGGGGGGTATGGCTACACCTTC.

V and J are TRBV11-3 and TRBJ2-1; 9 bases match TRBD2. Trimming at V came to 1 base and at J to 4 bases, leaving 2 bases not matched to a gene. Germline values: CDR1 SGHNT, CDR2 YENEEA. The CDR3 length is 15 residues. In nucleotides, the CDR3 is TGTGCCAGCAGCTTAGGGCGGGGGGGGTACAATGAGCAGTTCTTC. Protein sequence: CASSLGRGGYNEQFF.